The rows below give T cell receptor beta chains drawn from one sample of a study of blood T cell repertoires in COVID-19. Using immunoSEQ multiplex PCR, the repertoire was profiled, and TCRdb retains in-frame clones only, with some absent. In the table there are 310,000 or so clones, almost 90% of which are singletons. The sample was peripheral blood. These TCRs come from a woman aged 25 to 39 with COVID-19, enrolled during active disease. Both conserved end residues are part of each CDR3. The D gene is left open where the match is weak. Clone size is not always given. Where it is, it says once, few, many or a class for expanded clones.

TRBJ2-7 NA NA TRBV30 TGTGCCTGGAGCGGGCAGCGGAAGAGCTCCTACGAGCAGTACTTC CAWSGQRKSSYEQYF
TRBJ2-7 TRBD2 NA TRBV2 TGTGCCAGCAGTGAGGGCCGGGGCCGGGGGGCCTACGAGCAGTACTTC CASSEGRGRGAYEQYF
TRBJ1-6 TRBD1 NA TRBV7-2 TGTGCCAGCAGCTCATGGGACAGGGGGCCAAATTCACCCCTCCACTTT CASSSWDRGPNSPLHF
TRBJ2-2 TRBD2 NA TRBV30 TGTGCCTGGAGCCGATTGACGGGAGGGGTCGGGGAGCTGTTTTTT CAWSRLTGGVGELFF
TRBJ2-7 NA NA TRBV24-1 TGTGCCACCAGTGGGAGCTCCTACGAGCAGTACTTC CATSGSSYEQYF
TRBJ1-1 TRBD1 NA TRBV14 TGTGCCAGCAGCCAAGAGGGACAGACTAGTGCTTTCTTT CASSQEGQTSAFF
TRBJ2-3 TRBD1 NA TRBV28 TGTGCCAGCAGTCCTCGGACAGGCGTTAGCACAGATACGCAGTATTTT CASSPRTGVSTDTQYF
TRBJ2-7 NA NA TRBV11-2 TGTGCCAGCAGCTTAACACCCTACGAGCAGTACTTC CASSLTPYEQYF
TRBJ1-2 NA NA TRBV6-5 TGTGCCAGCAGGATTACAGGGTCTGGTGGCTACACCTTC CASRITGSGGYTF
TRBJ1-5 NA NA TRBV3-1/TRBV3-2 TGTGCCAGCAGCCAAGATCTACAGACTAGCAATCAGCCCCAGCATTTT CASSQDLQTSNQPQHF
TRBJ2-3 TRBD1 NA TRBV4-3 TGCGCCAGCAGCCATGTCGGGACAGGGCGGGAAGATACGCAGTATTTT CASSHVGTGREDTQYF
TRBJ2-1 NA NA TRBV2 TGTGCCAGCAGCGCGGACAGCAATGAGCAGTTCTTC CASSADSNEQFF
TRBJ1-1 NA NA TRBV4-1 TGCGCCAGCAGCCAAGATAGGGGGACTGAAGCTTTCTTT CASSQDRGTEAFF
TRBJ1-1 NA NA TRBV27 TGTGCCAGCAGTTTAACAGGGCTGAGCACTGAAGCTTTCTTT CASSLTGLSTEAFF
TRBJ1-2 NA NA TRBV7-2 TGTGCCAGCAGCTTAACCCACGGGGGGGTAAATGGCTACACCTTC CASSLTHGGVNGYTF
TRBJ2-7 NA NA TRBV4-1 TGCGCCAGCAGCCAAGGCACAACTAATAGTCTCTACGAGCAGTACTTC CASSQGTTNSLYEQYF
TRBJ1-2 NA NA TRBV6-5 TGTGCCAGCAGTTACACGGTTACAGGGTTCTATGGCTACACCTTC CASSYTVTGFYGYTF
TRBJ1-6 TRBD1 NA TRBV14 TGTGCCAGCAGCTACAGGGGGGACAATTCACCCCTCCACTTT CASSYRGDNSPLHF
TRBJ1-4 NA once TRBV9 TGTGCCAGCAGCATGCAGGGTAGGCCTAATGAAAAACTGTTTTTT CASSMQGRPNEKLFF
TRBJ2-3 TRBD2 NA TRBV10-3 TGTGCCATCAGCTCCGGACTAGCCACAGATACGCAGTATTTT CAISSGLATDTQYF
TRBJ1-1 NA NA TRBV6-6 TGTGCCAGCAGTTTCGGTGGCACTGAAGCTTTCTTT CASSFGGTEAFF
TRBJ1-2 TRBD1 once TRBV15 TGTGCCACCAGCAGAGAACAGGGGGACTATGGCTACACCTTC CATSREQGDYGYTF
TRBJ1-2 NA NA TRBV19 TGTGCCAGTAGTCAGGGAAGGGACTATGGCTACACCTTC CASSQGRDYGYTF
TRBJ2-1 TRBD2 NA TRBV28 TGTGCCAGCAGTTTCCCTAGTTTCGGGACTAGCGGACCCCGGGGGGATGAGCAGTTCTTC CASSFPSFGTSGPRGDEQFF
TRBJ2-2 NA NA TRBV11-3 TGTGCCAGCAGCTCCCCGGGACTGGCGAACACCGGGGAGCTGTTTTTT CASSSPGLANTGELFF
TRBJ2-1 NA NA TRBV24-1 TGTGCCACCAGTGATTTTCCACAAGGGGTGGATAGAAATGAGCAGTTCTTC CATSDFPQGVDRNEQFF
TRBJ2-1 NA NA TRBV28 TGTGCCAGCAGTTTAGGCGGGGCTGAGCAGTTCTTC CASSLGGAEQFF
TRBJ1-2 NA NA TRBV6-5 TGTGCCAGCAGTAACGGCCTGACTGGCTATGGCTACACCTTC CASSNGLTGYGYTF
TRBJ2-7 TRBD2 NA TRBV2 TGTGCCAGCACCGGACTAGCAGGACGGTACGAGCAGTACTTC CASTGLAGRYEQYF
TRBJ1-5 TRBD1 NA TRBV2 TGTGCCAGCAGGGGACAGAGCAATCAGCCCCAGCATTTT CASRGQSNQPQHF
TRBJ1-3 NA NA TRBV7-2 TGTGCCAGCAGCTCCCCGGGGGGCACCATATATTTT CASSSPGGTIYF
TRBJ1-2 NA NA TRBV5-3 TGTGCCAGAAGCTCGGCCGGGACACACTATGGCTACACCTTC CARSSAGTHYGYTF
TRBJ2-7 TRBD1 once TRBV28 TGTGCCAGCCGGCGGGGACAGGGGCTTGAGCAGTACTTC CASRRGQGLEQYF
TRBJ2-3 TRBD2 many TRBV4-1 TGCGCCAGCAGCCAAGATCCTAGCGGATTCAGCACAGATACGCAGTATTTT CASSQDPSGFSTDTQYF
TRBJ1-5 TRBD1 NA TRBV6-6 TGTGCCAGCAGTCGGGACAGGGGGCGGGGACAGCCCCAGCATTTT CASSRDRGRGQPQHF
TRBJ2-5 TRBD2 NA TRBV5-1 TGCGCCAGCAGCCCTGCGACTAGCGGGAGGCAAGAGACCCAGTACTTC CASSPATSGRQETQYF
TRBJ1-1 NA NA TRBV7-8 TGTGCCAGCAGCTCAACGGAACAGGGCAGAGCTTTCTTT CASSSTEQGRAFF